This TCR beta chain emerged from a study of T cells in Graves' hyperthyroidism and ophthalmopathy. Amplification of TCR beta CDR3 regions was performed using RNA transcripts as template. The TCR CDR3 was amplified in a first-round RT-PCR using the HTBI primer set. In TCRdb, the multiplex PCR reads were re-called with MiXCR into one record per CDR3 protein. The top ten hold roughly 18% of the sample, which has over 550,000 distinct CDR3 sequences, 16% seen once. This CDR3 is 19 amino acids long. Germline V gene sequence: CDR1 SGHRS, CDR2 YFSETQ. The germline V and J ends were trimmed by 1 base and 4 bases, with 23 bases remaining between them. This clonotype was observed at least ten times. The antigen is not known. The definition of stable Graves' hyperthyroidism was no ophthalmopathy progression within 18 months. General observations from the study: The model identified upcoming ophthalmopathy a median approximately six months ahead of onset.

The TCR comes from a woman between 18 and 30 years old with Graves' hyperthyroidism. V is TRBV5-1 and J is TRBJ2-2, with D tentatively TRBD1 or TRBD2 (5 bases each). The sequenced material came from blood. The CDR3 sequence: CASSLTTTGLGTGTGELFF. CDR3 sequence (DNA): TGCGCCAGCAGCTTGACAACAACAGGTCTCGGGACCGGCACCGGGGAGCTGTTTTTT.